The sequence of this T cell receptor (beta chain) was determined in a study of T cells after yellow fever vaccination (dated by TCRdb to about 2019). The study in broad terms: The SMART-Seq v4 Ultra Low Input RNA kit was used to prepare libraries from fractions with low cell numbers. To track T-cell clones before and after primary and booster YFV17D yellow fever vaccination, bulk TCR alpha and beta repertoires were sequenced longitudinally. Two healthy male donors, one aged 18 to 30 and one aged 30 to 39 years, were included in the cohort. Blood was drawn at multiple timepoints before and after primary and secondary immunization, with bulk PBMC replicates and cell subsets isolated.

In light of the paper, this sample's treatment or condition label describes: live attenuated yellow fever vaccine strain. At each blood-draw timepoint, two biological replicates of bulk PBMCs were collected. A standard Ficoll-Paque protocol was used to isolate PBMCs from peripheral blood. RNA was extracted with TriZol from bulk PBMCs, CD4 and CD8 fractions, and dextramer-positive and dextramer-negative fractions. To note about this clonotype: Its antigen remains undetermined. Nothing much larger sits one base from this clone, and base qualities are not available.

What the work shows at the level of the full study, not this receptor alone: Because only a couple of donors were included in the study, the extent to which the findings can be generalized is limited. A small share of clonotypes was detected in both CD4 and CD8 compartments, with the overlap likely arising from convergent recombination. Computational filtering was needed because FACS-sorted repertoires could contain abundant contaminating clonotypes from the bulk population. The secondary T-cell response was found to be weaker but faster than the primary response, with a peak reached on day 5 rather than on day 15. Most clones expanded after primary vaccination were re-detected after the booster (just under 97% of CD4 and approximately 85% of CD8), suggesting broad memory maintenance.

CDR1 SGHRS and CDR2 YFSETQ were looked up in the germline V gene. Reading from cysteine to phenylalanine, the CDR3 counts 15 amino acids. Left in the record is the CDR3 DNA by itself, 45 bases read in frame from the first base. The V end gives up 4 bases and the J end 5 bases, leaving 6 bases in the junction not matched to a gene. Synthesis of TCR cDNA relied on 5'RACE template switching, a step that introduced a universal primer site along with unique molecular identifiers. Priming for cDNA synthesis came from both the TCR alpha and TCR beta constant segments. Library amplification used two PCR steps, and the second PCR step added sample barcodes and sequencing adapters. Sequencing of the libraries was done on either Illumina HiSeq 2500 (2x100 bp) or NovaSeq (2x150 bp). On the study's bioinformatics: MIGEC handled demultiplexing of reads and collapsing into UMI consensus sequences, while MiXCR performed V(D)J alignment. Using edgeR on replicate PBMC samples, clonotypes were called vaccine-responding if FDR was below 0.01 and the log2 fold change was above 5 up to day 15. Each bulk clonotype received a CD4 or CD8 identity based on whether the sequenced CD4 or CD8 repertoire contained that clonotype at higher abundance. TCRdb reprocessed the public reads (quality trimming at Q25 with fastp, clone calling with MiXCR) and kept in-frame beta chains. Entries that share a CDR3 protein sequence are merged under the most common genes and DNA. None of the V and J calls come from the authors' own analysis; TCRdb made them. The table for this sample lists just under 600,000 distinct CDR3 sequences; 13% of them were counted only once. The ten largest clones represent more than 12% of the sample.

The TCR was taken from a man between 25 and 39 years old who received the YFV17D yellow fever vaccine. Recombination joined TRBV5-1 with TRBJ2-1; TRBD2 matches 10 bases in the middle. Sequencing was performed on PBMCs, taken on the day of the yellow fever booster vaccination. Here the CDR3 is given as CASSDASGRNNEQFF. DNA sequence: TGCGCCAGCAGCGATGCTAGCGGGAGAAACAATGAGCAGTTCTTC.